This TCR beta chain was obtained from a study of T cell responses to AZD1222 COVID-19 vaccine. Trimming took off 2 bases at V and 5 bases at J, with 7 bases between the two ends. Germline loops: CDR1 KGHSH, CDR2 LQKENI. The CDR3 extends over 13 amino acids. In regard to this clone: The antigen is undetermined.

Only in-frame clones appear in the TCRdb table, and some are missing; sequencing was by immunoSEQ multiplex PCR. Altogether about 150,000 clones are present, about 90% being singletons, with the ten largest covering 5.5% to 6%. Overall study results and limits: At baseline, seropositivity was found in only six AZD1222 recipients. Distributed over spike, vaccine-associated CD4 TCRs predominated at 160-218 and 743-854. Clonal diversity may have been underestimated in mostly white British donors.

The V gene is TRBV18, the J gene TRBJ2-1; D not resolved. The receptor was isolated from an adult in good health. Sequencing was performed on peripheral blood, taken on day 0 of MenACWY control vaccination. The CDR3 loop reads CASSPAPNNEQFF. DNA for the CDR3: TGTGCCAGCTCACCAGCCCCTAACAATGAGCAGTTCTTC.